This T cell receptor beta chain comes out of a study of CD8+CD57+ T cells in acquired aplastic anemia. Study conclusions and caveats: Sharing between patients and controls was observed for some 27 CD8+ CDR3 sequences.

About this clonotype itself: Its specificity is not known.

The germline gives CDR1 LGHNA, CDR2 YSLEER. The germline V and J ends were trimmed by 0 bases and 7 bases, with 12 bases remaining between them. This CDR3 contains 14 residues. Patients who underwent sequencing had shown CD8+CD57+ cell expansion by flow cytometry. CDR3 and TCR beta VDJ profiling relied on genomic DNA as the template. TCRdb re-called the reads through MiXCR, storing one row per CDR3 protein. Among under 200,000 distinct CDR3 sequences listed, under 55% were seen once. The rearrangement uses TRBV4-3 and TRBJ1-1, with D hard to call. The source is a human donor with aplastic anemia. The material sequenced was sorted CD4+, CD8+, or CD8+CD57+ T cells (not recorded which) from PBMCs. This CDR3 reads CASSQDDTSLEAFF. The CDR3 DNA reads TGCGCCAGCAGCCAAGACGATACCTCACTTGAAGCTTTCTTT.